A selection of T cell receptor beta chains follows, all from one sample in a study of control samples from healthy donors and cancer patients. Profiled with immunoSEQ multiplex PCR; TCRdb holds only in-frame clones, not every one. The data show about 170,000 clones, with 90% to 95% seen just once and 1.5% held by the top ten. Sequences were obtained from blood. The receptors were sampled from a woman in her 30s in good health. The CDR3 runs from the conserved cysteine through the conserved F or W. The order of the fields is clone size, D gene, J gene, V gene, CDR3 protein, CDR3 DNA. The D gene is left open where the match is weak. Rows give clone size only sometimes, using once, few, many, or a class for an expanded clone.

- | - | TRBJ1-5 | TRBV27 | CASSLRAGRDQPQHF | TGTGCCAGCAGTTTGCGGGCGGGGCGGGATCAGCCCCAGCATTTT
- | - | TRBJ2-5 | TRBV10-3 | CAINDPGFQETQYF | TGTGCCATCAACGACCCGGGATTTCAAGAGACCCAGTACTTC
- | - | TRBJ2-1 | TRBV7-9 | CASSLAASNEQFF | TGTGCCAGCAGCTTAGCGGCTAGCAATGAGCAGTTCTTC
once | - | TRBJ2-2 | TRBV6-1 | CASSEVGTGELFF | TGTGCCAGCAGTGAAGTAGGAACCGGGGAGCTGTTTTTT
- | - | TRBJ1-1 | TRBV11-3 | CASTPPTGENTEAFF | TGTGCCAGCACCCCCCCTACAGGAGAGAACACTGAAGCTTTCTTT
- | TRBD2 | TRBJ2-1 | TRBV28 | CASSLGTSGKNEQFF | TGTGCCAGCAGTTTGGGGACTAGCGGGAAAAATGAGCAGTTCTTC
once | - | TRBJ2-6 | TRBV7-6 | CASSSGSGANVLTF | TGTGCCAGCAGTTCAGGCTCTGGGGCCAACGTCCTGACTTTC
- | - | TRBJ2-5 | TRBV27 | CASSPQGGVQETQYF | TGTGCCAGCAGTCCACAGGGAGGGGTCCAAGAGACCCAGTACTTC
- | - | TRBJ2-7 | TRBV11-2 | CASSYTQGNEQYF | TGTGCCAGCAGCTATACCCAGGGAAATGAGCAGTACTTC
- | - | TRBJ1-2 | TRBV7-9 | CASSRENYGYTF | TGTGCCAGCAGCCGTGAAAACTATGGCTACACCTTC
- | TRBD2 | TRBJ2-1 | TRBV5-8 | CASSLGGLVNEQFF | TGTGCCAGCAGCTTGGGGGGACTAGTCAATGAGCAGTTCTTC
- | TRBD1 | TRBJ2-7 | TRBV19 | CASSPRQGQGLTPYEQYF | TGTGCCAGTAGTCCCCGCCAGGGACAGGGATTAACCCCCTACGAGCAGTACTTC
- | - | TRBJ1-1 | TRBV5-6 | CASSLRRAMNTEAFF | TGTGCCAGCAGCTTGAGGCGGGCCATGAACACTGAAGCTTTCTTT
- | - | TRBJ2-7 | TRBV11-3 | CASSLDLTGGGEQYF | TGTGCCAGCAGCTTAGATCTTACAGGGGGAGGGGAGCAGTACTTC
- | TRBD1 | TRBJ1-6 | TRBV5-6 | CASSRQGANSPLHF | TGTGCCAGCAGCCGACAGGGGGCTAATTCACCCCTCCACTTT
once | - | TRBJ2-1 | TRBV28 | CASSPPGAYNEQFF | TGTGCCAGCAGTCCCCCGGGAGCGTACAATGAGCAGTTCTTC
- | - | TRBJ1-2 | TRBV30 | CAWRIGGANYGYTF | TGTGCCTGGAGGATAGGAGGGGCTAACTATGGCTACACCTTC
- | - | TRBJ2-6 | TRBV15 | CATSGSSGSGANVLTF | TGTGCCACCAGCGGCAGCTCGGGTTCTGGGGCCAACGTCCTGACTTTC
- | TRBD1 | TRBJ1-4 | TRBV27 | CASSAPGQGNEKLFF | TGTGCCAGCAGTGCCCCCGGACAGGGTAATGAAAAACTGTTTTTT
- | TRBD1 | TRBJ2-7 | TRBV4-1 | CASSQIRTGHYEQYF | TGCGCCAGCAGCCAAATCCGGACAGGACACTACGAGCAGTACTTC
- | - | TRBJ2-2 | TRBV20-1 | CSARQWGELFF | TGCAGTGCTAGGCAATGGGGGGAGCTGTTTTTT
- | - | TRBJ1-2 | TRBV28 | CASSQVGAIYGYTF | TGTGCCAGCAGTCAGGTGGGGGCGATCTATGGCTACACCTTC
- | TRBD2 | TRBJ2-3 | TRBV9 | CASSVVAGGRSDTQYF | TGTGCCAGCAGCGTAGTAGCGGGGGGGCGGTCTGATACGCAGTATTTT
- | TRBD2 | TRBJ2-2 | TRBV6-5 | CASSYPASGGSGELFF | TGTGCCAGCAGTTACCCGGCTAGCGGGGGGTCCGGGGAGCTGTTTTTT
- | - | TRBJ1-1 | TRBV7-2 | CASSLTGTGFTEAFF | TGTGCCAGCAGTTTGACAGGAACGGGGTTCACTGAAGCTTTCTTT
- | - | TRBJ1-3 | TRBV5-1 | CASSLGASGNTIYF | TGCGCCAGCAGCTTAGGAGCCTCTGGAAACACCATATATTTT
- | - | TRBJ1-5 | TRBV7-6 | CASSLGPYSNQPQHF | TGTGCCAGCAGCTTAGGTCCGTATAGCAATCAGCCCCAGCATTTT
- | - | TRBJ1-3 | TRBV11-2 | CASRESGNTIYF | TGTGCCAGCAGGGAATCTGGAAACACCATATATTTT
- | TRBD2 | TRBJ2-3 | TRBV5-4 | CASSRGGSTDTQYF | TGTGCCAGCAGCCGGGGGGGGAGCACAGATACGCAGTATTTT
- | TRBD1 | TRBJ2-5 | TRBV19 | CASSIPGTGLETQYF | TGTGCCAGTAGTATACCCGGGACAGGGTTAGAGACCCAGTACTTC
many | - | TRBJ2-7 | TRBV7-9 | CASSLAGHRDYEQYF | TGTGCCAGCAGCTTAGCGGGACACCGAGACTACGAGCAGTACTTC
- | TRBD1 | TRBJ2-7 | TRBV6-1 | CASSDAGQGAYEQYF | TGTGCCAGCAGTGACGCGGGACAGGGGGCTTACGAGCAGTACTTC
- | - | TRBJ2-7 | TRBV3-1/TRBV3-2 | CASSQGYKTYEQYF | TGTGCCAGCAGCCAAGGGTACAAGACCTACGAGCAGTACTTC
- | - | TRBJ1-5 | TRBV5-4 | CASSPTGGQPQHF | TGTGCCAGCAGCCCAACCGGGGGTCAGCCCCAGCATTTT
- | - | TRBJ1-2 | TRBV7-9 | CASSLVIGRRNFNYGYTF | TGTGCCAGCAGCTTAGTAATTGGACGACGTAATTTTAACTATGGCTACACCTTC